The 29 T cell receptor beta chains below come from one sample, sequenced in a study of T cell repertoires in aging, cancer and after chemotherapy. TCR beta rearrangements were amplified from peripheral blood genomic DNA. A mixed TRB-A/B primer pool amplified rearranged TRB by multiplex touch-down PCR. Each CDR3 protein is one row after TCRdb ran MiXCR on the multiplex PCR reads. In the table there are 1,400 to 1,500 distinct CDR3 sequences, more than 45% of which are singletons. The sample consisted of blood. These receptors all stem from a human donor with a blood cancer.

The rearrangement joins TRBV7-2 to TRBJ2-5, with TRBD1 matching 7 bases. V was clipped by 5 bases and J by 3 bases; unmatched bases: 6. The CDR3 spans 14 residues. Germline lookup yields CDR1 SGHTA and CDR2 FQGNSA. The CDR3 nucleotides read TGTGCCAGCAGCCGATATGGGACAGAAGAGACCCAGTACTTC. Translated, it gives CASSRYGTEETQYF.

This chain uses TRBV7-2 with TRBJ2-7; D remains ambiguous. V lost 0 bases and J 6 bases, leaving 9 bases between the germline ends. The germline V gene has CDR1 SGHTA and CDR2 FQGNSA. The length of the CDR3 is 13 residues. The CDR3 region is CASSLASVSEQYF. The CDR3 DNA sequence: TGTGCCAGCAGCTTAGCGAGTGTGAGCGAGCAGTACTTC.

The chain links TRBV27 to TRBJ2-7; 10 positions agree with TRBD2. Trimming took 5 bases from V and 4 from J; bases not matched to a gene: 5. Germline V CDR1 and CDR2: MNHEY, SMNVEV (reference sequence). The CDR3 totals 14 residues. The CDR3 DNA is TGTGCCAGCAGTCGTACAGCGGGAGGGTACGAGCAGTACTTC. Translation gives CASSRTAGGYEQYF.

As concerns this clonotype: A much larger clone lies a single base off, so this may be a read error. The V gene is TRBV6-5, the J gene TRBJ2-7, with 7 bases aligning to TRBD1. Looked up from germline, CDR1 is MNHEY and CDR2 is SVGAGI. The CDR3 has 15 residues. Trimming took 7 bases from V and 7 from J; bases not matched to a gene: 16. CDR3 protein: CASTLGGQRFNEQYF. The CDR3 nucleotides read TGTGCCAGCACCCTAGGGGGACAGCGTTTCAATGAGCAGTACTTC.

As for this clonotype: One end of the junction does not line up with germline, which may come from a read error. The rearrangement uses TRBV6-5 and TRBJ1-1; D is perhaps TRBD1 (6 bases). This CDR3 spans 14 amino acids. The germline CDR1 and CDR2 sequences are MNHEY and SVGAGI. The CDR3 sequence is CASSETQGISEAFF. Here the CDR3 DNA reads TGCGCCAGCAGTGAAACCCAGGGGATCTCTGAAGCTTTCTTT.

This chain uses TRBV6-1 with TRBJ2-3; D gene ambiguous. Deletions cut 6 bases from V and 6 bases from J, with 10 bases between. Germline CDR1 MNHNS, CDR2 SASEGT. The CDR3 sequence is 12 residues long. CDR3: CASSRSGDTQYF. Written as DNA, the CDR3 is TGTGCCAGCAGCCGAAGTGGGGATACGCAGTATTTT.

There are a few counts of this clonotype. This chain joins TRBV12-3 or TRBV12-4 and TRBJ2-7, with 8 bases lining up with TRBD1. The ends lost 5 bases at V and 3 bases at J; junction bases unmatched: 3. The CDR3 is 13 residues long. Written as DNA, the CDR3 is TGTGCCAGCAGTGAGGGACAGGTCTACGAGCAGTACTTC. Protein: CASSEGQVYEQYF.

This clonotype turned up a few times. The rearrangement links TRBV29-1 to TRBJ2-1; D might be TRBD1 or TRBD2, each matching 5 bases. Per germline, CDR1 SQVTM and CDR2 ANQGSEA. V dropped 1 base and J dropped 0 bases, with 7 bases sitting between them. There are 14 residues in the CDR3. CDR3 bases: TGCAGCGTTGAAGTGAGGGGCTCCTACAATGAGCAGTTCTTC. Translated: CSVEVRGSYNEQFF.

The chain carries TRBV29-1 and TRBJ2-7; 10 bases match TRBD2. Unmatched junction bases numbered 5, after V lost 5 bases and J lost 1 base. Looked up from germline, CDR1 is SQVTM and CDR2 is ANQGSEA. The CDR3 consists of 14 residues. Written as DNA, the CDR3 is TGCAGCGTTATAGGACTAGCGGAGTCCTACGAGCAGTACTTC. Amino acid sequence: CSVIGLAESYEQYF.

V usage is TRBV10-3 and J usage is TRBJ2-7; 9 bases map to TRBD2. The CDR3 is 14 amino acids. Germline V gives CDR1 ENHRY, CDR2 SYGVKD. Trimming took 11 bases from V and 4 from J; bases not matched to a gene: 12. CDR3 nucleotides: TGTGCCTATAGCGGGGGTCCACCTAATTACGAGCAGTACTTC. Protein sequence: CAYSGGPPNYEQYF.

CDR3 sequence: CASSGAGFYNEQFF. DNA of the CDR3: TGCGCCAGCAGCGGAGCGGGGTTCTACAATGAGCAGTTCTTC. The chain is built from TRBV10-2 and TRBJ2-1; TRBD2 aligns across 7 bases. CDR1 WSHSY and CDR2 SAAADI come from the germline V gene. This CDR3 has 14 residues. V shed 6 bases, J shed 3 bases, and the junction held 5 bases outside the gene matches.

This clonotype appeared once. This chain joins TRBV10-1 and TRBJ1-2; D perhaps matches TRBD1 (6 bases). The germline V gene has CDR1 WNHNN and CDR2 SYGVQD (reference sequence). The length of the CDR3 is 15 residues. The V gene lost 6 bases and the J gene lost 2 bases, with 16 bases spanning the gap. This chain's CDR3 is CASRSVTGINYGYTF. The CDR3, as DNA: TGCGCCAGCAGATCGGTTACAGGGATCAACTATGGCTACACCTTC.

In DNA, the CDR3 is TGCGCCAGCAGCTGGAGTGGCGGGGAGAGCTCCTACAATGAGCAGTTCTTC. Amino acids: CASSWSGGESSYNEQFF. The chain uses TRBV10-2 and TRBJ2-1; TRBD2 might be the D (6 bases). V lost 6 bases to trimming and J lost 0 bases, with 18 bases between them. CDR1 is WSHSY and CDR2 is SAAADI in the germline V gene. The CDR3 has 17 amino acids.

Note on this clonotype: At one of its ends the junction is not consistent with the germline gene, which may arise from a read error. This chain connects TRBV29-1 to TRBJ1-1; TRBD1 aligns across 9 bases. Germline V lookup: CDR1 SQVTM, CDR2 ANQGSEA. The CDR3 runs to 11 residues. CDR3 residues: CSVQQGADAFF. For the CDR3, the DNA is TGCAGCGTCCAACAGGGGGCTGATGCTTTCTTT.

The rearrangement joins TRBV5-4 to TRBJ1-6; D gene unclear. The CDR3 has 19 amino acids. Germline-derived CDR1 and CDR2 are SGHNT and YYREEE (reference sequence). Trimming stripped 1 base from V and 0 bases from J, with 17 bases between. For the CDR3, the DNA is TGTGCCAGCAGCTTGAGGCAGGTGGTTGGGAGCTCCTATAATTCACCCCTCCACTTT. It encodes CASSLRQVVGSSYNSPLHF.

This sequence joins TRBV6-5 and TRBJ1-3; no reliable D call. The CDR3 spans 14 residues. The V gene lost 5 bases and the J gene lost 4 bases, with 12 bases spanning the gap. Germline CDR1 and CDR2: MNHEY and SVGAGI. In nucleotides, the CDR3 is TGTGCCAGCAGTGAAACCCCTGGGGGAAACACCATATATTTT. Protein: CASSETPGGNTIYF.

The rearrangement uses TRBV12-3 or TRBV12-4 and TRBJ2-5, with 11 nucleotides matching TRBD2. The CDR3 consists of 17 residues. V was clipped by 6 bases and J by 0 bases; unmatched bases: 9. The CDR3 DNA is TGTGCCAGCAGCTCCGACCGACTAGCGGGGTACCAAGAGACCCAGTACTTC. Protein sequence: CASSSDRLAGYQETQYF.

DNA for the CDR3: TGTGCCAGCTCACCACCGTTAGCGGGAGCTTACGAGCAGTACTTC. It specifies CASSPPLAGAYEQYF. The chain carries TRBV6-5 and TRBJ2-7; 9 nucleotides line up with TRBD2. Trimming removed 8 bases from V and 4 bases from J; junction bases left unmatched: 12. The CDR3 sequence is 15 residues long. CDR1 and CDR2 (germline): MNHEY, SVGAGI.

This clonotype is classed as large. The CDR3 DNA reads TGCAGCGTGAGGTATCAGGTAGATACGCAGTATTTT. Translating it yields CSVRYQVDTQYF. V usage is TRBV29-1 and J usage is TRBJ2-3; D is undetermined. The ends were cut back, 6 bases at V and 5 bases at J, with 12 bases in the middle. The germline gives CDR1 SQVTM, CDR2 ANQGSEA. This CDR3 spans 12 amino acids.

V and J are TRBV7-9 and TRBJ1-2, with no clear D. Trimming took off 1 base at V and 4 bases at J, with 4 bases between the two ends. CDR1 is SEHNR and CDR2 is FQNEAQ in the germline V gene (reference sequence). This CDR3 contains 12 residues. CDR3 region: CASSLGGYGYTF. For the CDR3, the DNA is TGTGCCAGCAGCTTAGGTGGCTATGGCTACACCTTC.

The rearrangement uses TRBV6-5 and TRBJ2-1; 14 bases align to TRBD2. CDR3 length: 15 amino acids. The V and J ends lost 8 bases and 8 bases, in that order; junction bases with no gene match: 8. CDR1 MNHEY and CDR2 SVGAGI come from the germline V gene. The CDR3 loop reads CASSGLAGATHEQFF. The CDR3 DNA reads as TGTGCCAGCTCGGGACTAGCGGGAGCAACACATGAGCAGTTCTTC.

This clonotype was detected only once. In nucleotides, the CDR3 is TGTGCCAGCAGCTTAGGGGGACGAGGGAAAGAGACCCAGTACTTC. As protein: CASSLGGRGKETQYF. The rearrangement uses TRBV7-2 and TRBJ2-5; the D call may be TRBD1 or TRBD2 (5 bases each). V was cut by 1 base and J by 3 bases, with 12 bases left in between. The CDR3 extends over 15 amino acids. Germline lookup yields CDR1 SGHTA and CDR2 FQGNSA.

The rearrangement uses TRBV30 and TRBJ2-5; the D call may be TRBD1 or TRBD2 (5 bases each). V dropped 4 bases and J dropped 5 bases, with 14 bases sitting between them. CDR3 size: 13 residues. Germline-derived CDR1 and CDR2 are GTSNPN and SVGIG (reference sequence). CDR3 protein: CAWTRGFTETQYF. CDR3 sequence (DNA): TGTGCCTGGACTCGGGGCTTTACCGAGACCCAGTACTTC.

J is TRBJ1-2 and V is TRBV12-3 or TRBV12-4, with 11 bases that match TRBD1. The V and J ends lost 6 bases and 5 bases, in that order; junction bases with no gene match: 8. This CDR3 spans 15 amino acids. CDR3: CASSPGTGGQYGYTF. CDR3 in DNA: TGTGCCAGCAGCCCCGGGACAGGGGGACAGTATGGCTACACCTTC.

The chain is built from TRBV28 and TRBJ1-1; perhaps TRBD1 as D (6 bases). CDR1 is MDHEN and CDR2 is SYDVKM in the germline V gene. CDR3 length: 17 amino acids. The V and J ends lost 6 bases and 0 bases respectively, with 20 bases between them. CDR3 residues: CASSHPSRQALNTEAFF. CDR3 coding DNA: TGTGCCAGCAGCCACCCCTCCAGACAGGCATTGAACACTGAAGCTTTCTTT. Complete variable domain (other parts from reference TRBV28 and TRBJ1-1): DVKVTQSSRYLVKRTGEKVFLECVQDMDHENMFWYRQDPGLGLRLIYFSYDVKMKEKGDIPEGYSVSREKKERFSLILESASTNQTSMYLCASSHPSRQALNTEAFFGQGTRLTVV.

The chain recombines TRBV6-5 with TRBJ1-2; tentative D call: TRBD1 (5 bases). This CDR3 has 13 amino acids. Looked up from germline, CDR1 is MNHEY and CDR2 is SVGAGI. Trimming pared 0 bases from V and 7 bases from J, leaving 9 bases between. The CDR3 DNA reads TGTGCCAGCAGTTACTCGGGGCAGGGTGGCTACACCTTC. Translating it yields CASSYSGQGGYTF.

The chain is built from TRBV7-4 and TRBJ2-2; 9 positions match TRBD2. Germline V gene data show CDR1 as SGHVT and CDR2 as SQSDAQ. CDR3 length equals 16 residues. V dropped 3 bases and J dropped 6; count of bases not matched to a gene: 8. The CDR3 DNA is TGTGCCAGCAGCTTGGCTAGCGGGACATCACCCGGGGAGCTGTTTTTT. Protein product: CASSLASGTSPGELFF.

The chain recombines TRBV7-4 with TRBJ2-2; D possibly corresponds to TRBD2 (5 bases). Trimming pared 5 bases from V and 4 bases from J, leaving 14 bases between. CDR3 length: 15 residues. CDR1 and CDR2 from the germline V gene are SGHVT and SQSDAQ. DNA for the CDR3: TGTGCCAGCAGCCGCCCGGGGTCGGCCACCGGGGAGCTGTTTTTT. Residues: CASSRPGSATGELFF.

This clonotype was found a few times. The chain uses TRBV27 and TRBJ2-7, with D maybe TRBD1 (5 bases). Germline-derived CDR1 and CDR2 are MNHEY and SMNVEV (reference sequence). This CDR3 has 15 residues. V gave up 6 bases and J gave up 0 bases, with 15 bases separating them. CDR3 loop: CASRLTASYSYEQYF. The DNA for the CDR3 is TGTGCCAGCAGACTGACAGCATCCTACTCCTACGAGCAGTACTTC.